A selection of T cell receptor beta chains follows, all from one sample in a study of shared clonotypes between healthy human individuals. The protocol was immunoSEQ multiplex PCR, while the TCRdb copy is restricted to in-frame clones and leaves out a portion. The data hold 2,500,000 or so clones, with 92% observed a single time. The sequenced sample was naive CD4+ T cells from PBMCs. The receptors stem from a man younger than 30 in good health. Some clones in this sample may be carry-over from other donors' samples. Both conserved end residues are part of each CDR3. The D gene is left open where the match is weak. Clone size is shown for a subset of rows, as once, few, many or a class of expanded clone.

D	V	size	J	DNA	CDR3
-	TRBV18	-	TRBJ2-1	TGTGCCAGCTCATCCCGGGACTCAACCTACAATGAGCAGTTCTTC	CASSSRDSTYNEQFF
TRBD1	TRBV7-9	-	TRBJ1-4	TGTGCCAGCAGCTTAGCGAACAGGGGGCGCGAAAAACTGTTTTTT	CASSLANRGREKLFF
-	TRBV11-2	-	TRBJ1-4	TGTGCCAGCAGCTTATTCCCGGACACTAATGAAAAACTGTTTTTT	CASSLFPDTNEKLFF
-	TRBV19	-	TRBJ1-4	TGTGCCAGTAGTTTATACCGGGAGGAGGAAAAACTGTTTTTT	CASSLYREEEKLFF
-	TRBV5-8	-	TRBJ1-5	TGTGCCAGCAGACCGGTGACCCATTTCACCCGGCCCCAGCATTTT	CASRPVTHFTRPQHF
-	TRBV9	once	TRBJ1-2	TGTGCCAGCAGCGTAGACCCGGGGGACTATGGCTACACCTTC	CASSVDPGDYGYTF
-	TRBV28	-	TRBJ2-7	TGTGCCAGCAGTTTACGGCGGACTTTGGAGCAGTACTTC	CASSLRRTLEQYF
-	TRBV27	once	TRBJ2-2	TGTGCCAGCAGTTTTAGGTCGAACACCGGGGAGCTGTTTTTT	CASSFRSNTGELFF
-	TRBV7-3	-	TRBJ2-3	TGTGCCAGCAGCTTGCTGTCCACAGATACGCAGTATTTT	CASSLLSTDTQYF
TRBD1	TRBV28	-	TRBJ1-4	TGTGCCAGCAGTTTACCCAGGGGGGGTGAAAAACTGTTTTTT	CASSLPRGGEKLFF
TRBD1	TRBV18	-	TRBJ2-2	TGTGCCAGCTCCCCGGGACAGGCCAACACCGGGGAGCTGTTTTTT	CASSPGQANTGELFF
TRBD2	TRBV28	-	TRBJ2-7	TGTGCCAGCACTTTGGGGACTAGCGGGACCTACGAGCAGTACTTC	CASTLGTSGTYEQYF
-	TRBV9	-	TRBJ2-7	TGTGCCAGCAGCGTGACTTCGCTAGGATACGAGCAGTACTTC	CASSVTSLGYEQYF
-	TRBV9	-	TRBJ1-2	TGTGCCAGCAGCGCATTCGGGAAGAGGGGCTATGGCTACACCTTC	CASSAFGKRGYGYTF
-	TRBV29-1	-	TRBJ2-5	TGCAGCGTTGAGACAGGCCAAGAGACCCAGTACTTC	CSVETGQETQYF
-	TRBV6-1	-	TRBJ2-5	TGTGCCAGCAGTCGATTCGGGGGTCAAGAGACCCAGTACTTC	CASSRFGGQETQYF
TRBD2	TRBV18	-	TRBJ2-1	TGTGCCAGCTCACTTATCGCGCGGGGGGACAATGAGCAGTTCTTC	CASSLIARGDNEQFF
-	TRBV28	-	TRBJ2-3	TGTGCCAGCAGTCCCCTAGCGACCATAGGGACAGATACGCAGTATTTT	CASSPLATIGTDTQYF
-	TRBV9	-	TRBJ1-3	TGTGCCAGCAGCGCATACGGAAACACCATATATTTT	CASSAYGNTIYF
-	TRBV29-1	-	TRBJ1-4	TGCAGCGTTGCTGAACAGGGTGATAATGAAAAACTGTTTTTT	CSVAEQGDNEKLFF
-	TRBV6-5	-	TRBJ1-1	TGTGCCAGCAGTTATCCGGGGGCGTGGAGGGCTTTCTTT	CASSYPGAWRAFF
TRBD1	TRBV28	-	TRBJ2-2	TGTGCCAGCAGTTTATATGACAGGGGGATCGCGAACACCGGGGAGCTGTTTTTT	CASSLYDRGIANTGELFF
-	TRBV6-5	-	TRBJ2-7	TGTGCCAGCGGTACTCGATTCGCTAGCTCCTACGAGCAGTACTTC	CASGTRFASSYEQYF
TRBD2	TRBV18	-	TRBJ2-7	TGTGCCAGCTCACCCCCGGGACTAGCGGGTGCCTACGAGCAGTACTTC	CASSPPGLAGAYEQYF
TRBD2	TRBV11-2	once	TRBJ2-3	TGTGCCAGCAGCCCGCGAGGACTAGCACTTAGCACAGATACGCAGTATTTT	CASSPRGLALSTDTQYF
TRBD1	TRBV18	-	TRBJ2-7	TGTGCCAGCTCCCTGGACAGGGGGCATCGCGAGCAGTACTTC	CASSLDRGHREQYF
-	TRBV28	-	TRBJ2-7	TGTGCCAGCAGCTTCGGGGAGCTCGACGAGCAGTACTTC	CASSFGELDEQYF
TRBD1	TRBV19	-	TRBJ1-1	TGTGCCAGTGTTAGGTTGGCGGGGACAGTGGCATTGAACACTGAAGCTTTCTTT	CASVRLAGTVALNTEAFF
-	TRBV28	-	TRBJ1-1	TGTGCCAGCAGAGAGTATCAAAGGTTCGAAGCTTTCTTT	CASREYQRFEAFF
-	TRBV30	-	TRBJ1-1	TGTGCCTGGAGTGTAGATAGGACTGAAGCTTTCTTT	CAWSVDRTEAFF
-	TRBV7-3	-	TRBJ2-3	TGTGCCAGCAGCTTATCGGCTCAGGGTAGTGGCACAGATACGCAGTATTTT	CASSLSAQGSGTDTQYF
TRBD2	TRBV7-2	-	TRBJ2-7	TGTGCCAGCAGCTTTATAAGGACTAGAAGCTACGAGCAGTACTTC	CASSFIRTRSYEQYF
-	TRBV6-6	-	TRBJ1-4	TGTGCCAGCAGACAGATAGGGGGTGGGGCTGAAAAACTGTTTTTT	CASRQIGGGAEKLFF
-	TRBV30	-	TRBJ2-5	TGTGCCTGGAGTCCCGGTCAAGAGACCCAGTACTTC	CAWSPGQETQYF
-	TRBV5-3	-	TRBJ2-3	TGTGCCAGAAGCCACCCTGTGGATACGCAGTATTTT	CARSHPVDTQYF
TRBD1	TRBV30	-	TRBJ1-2	TGTGCCTGGAATCGAGGGGGCTCGGCTAACTATGGCTACACCTTC	CAWNRGGSANYGYTF
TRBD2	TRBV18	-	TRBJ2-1	TGTGCCAGCTCACCAGGGCTAGCGGGAAAACCCTACAATGAGCAGTTCTTC	CASSPGLAGKPYNEQFF
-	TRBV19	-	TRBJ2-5	TGTGCCAGTAGAAAGGACTCCCTTCGCCCTCCCCAGTACTTC	CASRKDSLRPPQYF
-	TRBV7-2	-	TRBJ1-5	TGTGCCAGCAGCTTACAAACCAATCAGCCCCAGCATTTT	CASSLQTNQPQHF
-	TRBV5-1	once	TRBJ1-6	TGCGCCAGCACCCCTGATGGGGTTTCACCCCTCCACTTT	CASTPDGVSPLHF
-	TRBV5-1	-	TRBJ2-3	TGCGCCAGCAGTCTTTCCGCTAGCACAGATACGCAGTATTTT	CASSLSASTDTQYF
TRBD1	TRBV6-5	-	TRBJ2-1	TGTGCCAGCAGTAGAGACAGGGAGTCCAATGAGCAGTTCTTC	CASSRDRESNEQFF
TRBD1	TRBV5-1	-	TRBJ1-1	TGCGCCAGCAGCTTTGGGACAGGGGGCACTGAAGCTTTCTTT	CASSFGTGGTEAFF
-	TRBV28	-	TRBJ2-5	TGTGCCAGCAGTTCGCAGGTGGAGACCCAGTACTTC	CASSSQVETQYF
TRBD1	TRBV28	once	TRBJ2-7	TGTGCCAGCGAGGAAACAGGGGGGTGGGAGCAGTACTTC	CASEETGGWEQYF
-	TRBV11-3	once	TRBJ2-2	TGTGCCAGCAGCCACCGAGGGGGGGCGCGGACCGGGGAGCTGTTTTTT	CASSHRGGARTGELFF
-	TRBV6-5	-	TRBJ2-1	TGTGCCAGCAGCTACTCCTTCTCCTACAATGAGCAGTTCTTC	CASSYSFSYNEQFF
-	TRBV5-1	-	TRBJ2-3	TGCGCCAGCACCATCACCGGAGCGGGCACAGATACGCAGTATTTT	CASTITGAGTDTQYF